The 15 T cell receptor beta chains reported below all come from one sample, sequenced in a study of PD-1 blockade in classical Hodgkin lymphoma. Time point given: cycle 4 day 1 (C4D1), after five to seven weeks of nivolumab. Patients all relapsed after autologous stem cell transplantation, and there was variation in brentuximab vedotin exposure. Clones were read by immunoSEQ multiplex PCR, and TCRdb kept only the in-frame ones, dropping some. This sample has roughly 50,000 clones, with around 90% found just once. This sample comprised peripheral blood mononuclear cells (PBMCs), obtained before the fourth cycle of nivolumab. The receptors stem from a human donor with classical Hodgkin lymphoma.

The V and J genes are TRBV6-5 and TRBJ2-5; 8 bases are a match to TRBD1. With V trimmed by 5 bases and J by 11 bases, 10 bases remained unmatched. This CDR3 has 13 residues. Germline CDR1 and CDR2: MNHEY and SVGAGI. CDR3 DNA sequence: TGTGCCAGCAGTCCCCGGACAGGGTGGGAGCAGTACTTC. It translates to CASSPRTGWEQYF.

V is TRBV27 and J is TRBJ2-1; D may be TRBD2 (5 bases). V lost 6 bases and J lost 2, with 8 bases in between. Germline V gene sequence: CDR1 MNHEY, CDR2 SMNVEV (reference sequence). The CDR3 sequence is 13 residues long. The CDR3: CASRPLAYNEQFF. The CDR3 DNA reads as TGTGCCAGCAGGCCACTAGCCTACAATGAGCAGTTCTTC.

This chain joins TRBV14 and TRBJ1-2; D is perhaps TRBD1 (5 bases). The CDR3 runs 15 residues. V lost 3 bases and J lost 3, with 14 bases in between. Looked up from germline, CDR1 is SGHDN and CDR2 is FVKESK. The CDR3 spells CASSHSGPWDYGYTF. As DNA, the CDR3 is TGTGCCAGCAGCCACTCGGGGCCTTGGGACTATGGCTACACCTTC.

The chain uses TRBV13 and TRBJ2-2; D not certain. This CDR3 comprises 12 residues. V dropped 6 bases and J dropped 5 bases, with 7 bases sitting between them. Germline CDR1 is PRHDT and CDR2 is FYEKMQ (reference sequence). CDR3 protein: CASRVRTGELFF. The CDR3 DNA reads as TGTGCCAGCAGGGTACGGACCGGGGAGCTGTTTTTT.

This chain joins TRBV19 and TRBJ2-3; D is possibly TRBD1 (5 bases). The V end was cut by 9 bases, the J end by 4 bases, with 11 bases between. CDR3 length: 12 residues. Germline V CDR1 and CDR2: LNHDA, SQIVND (reference sequence). The CDR3 region has the DNA TGTGCCAGCTTAGGGGTGCCAGATACGCAGTATTTT. Amino acid sequence: CASLGVPDTQYF. Using reference TRBV19 and TRBJ2-3 for the parts outside the CDR3, the full variable domain is DGGITQSPKYLFRKEGQNVTLSCEQNLNHDAMYWYRQDPGQGLRLIYYSQIVNDFQKGDIAEGYSVSREKKESFPLTVTSAQKNPTAFYLCASLGVPDTQYFGPGTRLTVL.

This clone has only one observation. This sequence joins TRBV13 and TRBJ1-2, with TRBD1 matching over 7 bases. The CDR3 spans 14 residues. Germline CDR1 PRHDT, CDR2 FYEKMQ (reference sequence). With 4 bases clipped from V and 3 bases from J, the junction kept 5 bases outside the gene matches. CDR3 DNA sequence: TGTGCCAGCAGCTCGGGACAGATTTACTATGGCTACACCTTC. It codes for CASSSGQIYYGYTF. Supplemented by reference TRBV13 and TRBJ1-2, the full variable domain reads AAGVIQSPRHLIKEKRETATLKCYPIPRHDTVYWYQQGPGQDPQFLISFYEKMQSDKGSIPDRFSAQQFSDYHSELNMSSLELGDSALYFCASSSGQIYYGYTFGSGTRLTVV.

V gene TRBV9 combines with J gene TRBJ2-1; 7 bases are shared with TRBD2. Unmatched junction bases numbered 9, after V lost 3 bases and J lost 3 bases. CDR3 length equals 16 residues. CDR1 is SGDLS, CDR2 YYNGEE, per germline. The CDR3 coding sequence is TGTGCCAGCAGCGAGATGGCCCGGACTAGCTACAATGAGCAGTTCTTC. This translates into CASSEMARTSYNEQFF.

The CDR3 nucleotides are TGTGCCAGCAGCCTCCAGGGGGGCGTGGGCACTGAAGCTTTCTTT. Its protein is CASSLQGGVGTEAFF. J is TRBJ1-1 and V is TRBV6-1; 7 nucleotides align to TRBD1. The CDR3 is 15 residues long. Per germline, CDR1 MNHNS and CDR2 SASEGT. V lost 6 bases, J lost 4 bases, and 11 bases stayed unmatched.

V is TRBV6-5 and J is TRBJ2-2; D unresolved. The ends were cut back, 6 bases at V and 0 bases at J, with 8 bases in the middle. The V gene's germline CDR1 is MNHEY and CDR2 SVGAGI. The CDR3 contains 14 residues. The CDR3 region is CASRRGTNTGELFF. Written as DNA, the CDR3 is TGTGCCAGCAGAAGAGGCACGAACACCGGGGAGCTGTTTTTT.

The V and J genes are TRBV4-1 and TRBJ1-5; 9 bases map to TRBD1. The germline V gene has CDR1 MGHRA and CDR2 YSYEKL. With V trimmed by 6 bases and J by 0 bases, 0 bases remained unmatched. This CDR3 comprises 14 residues. The CDR3 reads CASRDRGSNQPQHF. CDR3 DNA: TGCGCCAGCAGGGACAGGGGTAGCAATCAGCCCCAGCATTTT.

This clone was observed a handful of times. J is TRBJ1-3 and V is TRBV5-1; D is uncertain. The CDR3 extends over 15 amino acids. Germline assignment: CDR1 SGHRS and CDR2 YFSETQ. Trimming stripped 1 base from V and 0 bases from J, with 8 bases between. Here the CDR3 DNA reads TGCGCCAGCAGCTTGAGTCACAGCTCTGGAAACACCATATATTTT. Protein product: CASSLSHSSGNTIYF.

This clone occurred once. The gene calls are TRBV29-1 and TRBJ2-5, with TRBD2 matching over 9 bases. The J call may be wrong; the DNA end is better matched by TRBJ2-7. CDR1 and CDR2 from the germline V gene are SQVTM and ANQGSEA. This CDR3 comprises 13 residues. Here the CDR3 reads CSVRLAALYEQYF. CDR3 sequence (DNA): TGCAGCGTTCGACTAGCGGCCCTCTACGAGCAGTACTTC.

As DNA, the CDR3 is TGTGCCAGCAGCTTAGGACTGAGCTCCTATGGCTACACCTTC. Protein sequence: CASSLGLSSYGYTF. The chain employs TRBV7-9 and TRBJ1-2; D not certain. This CDR3 has 14 amino acids. Trimming removed 1 base from V and 4 bases from J, with 10 bases in between. Germline values: CDR1 SEHNR, CDR2 FQNEAQ (reference sequence).

The rearrangement links TRBV30 to TRBJ2-3, with 10 bases aligning to TRBD2. The germline V gene has CDR1 GTSNPN and CDR2 SVGIG (reference sequence). J was trimmed by 2 bases and V by 3 bases; bases with no gene match: 8. The CDR3 loop spans 16 amino acids. CDR3 loop: CAWRRPLAGLTDTQYF. DNA for the CDR3: TGTGCCTGGAGGCGACCACTAGCGGGACTCACAGATACGCAGTATTTT.

The chain links TRBV27 to TRBJ2-2; 11 positions agree with TRBD2. This CDR3 is 15 amino acids long. J gave up 5 bases and V 5 bases, and 4 bases lay outside the gene matches. CDR1 is MNHEY and CDR2 is SMNVEV in the germline V gene (reference sequence). The CDR3 spells CASSPGTSGTGELFF. The CDR3 nucleotides read TGTGCCAGCAGTCCAGGGACTAGCGGAACCGGGGAGCTGTTTTTT.